These T cell receptor beta chains were read from a single sample in a study of CD8+ T cells in alopecia areata. TCRdb's table, derived via immunoSEQ multiplex PCR, lists solely in-frame clones and lacks some. The data contain roughly 100,000 clones, roughly 53% of them singletons. The sample consisted of CD4+ T cells sorted from blood. These receptors were taken from a human donor in good health. Both conserved end residues are part of each CDR3. The D gene is left open where the match is weak. The listing skips clone size in some rows; elsewhere it reads once, few, many or a size class.

>TRBV28|TRBD2|16|NA|TRBJ2-1
CASNVASGGAQNEQFF
TGTGCCAGCAACGTTGCCAGCGGGGGGGCTCAGAATGAGCAGTTCTTC
>TRBV30|NA|14|NA|TRBJ2-5
CAWSVLRNQETQYF
TGTGCCTGGAGTGTCCTTCGGAACCAAGAGACCCAGTACTTC
>TRBV4-3|TRBD1|14|NA|TRBJ1-6
CASSQGQFLSPLHF
TGCGCCAGCAGCCAGGGACAGTTTCTTTCACCCCTCCACTTT
>TRBV2|TRBD1|16|NA|TRBJ2-2
CASSDTTGGNTGELFF
TGTGCCAGCAGTGATACGACAGGGGGGAACACCGGGGAGCTGTTTTTT
>TRBV29-1|NA|13|NA|TRBJ1-1
CSVGSGLNTEAFF
TGCAGCGTTGGCAGCGGACTGAACACTGAAGCTTTCTTT
>TRBV28|NA|13|NA|TRBJ1-5
CASSLSPDQPQHF
TGTGCCAGCAGTTTAAGCCCAGATCAGCCCCAGCATTTT
>TRBV18|NA|14|NA|TRBJ2-7
CASSPAGNAREQYF
TGTGCCAGCTCACCTGCTGGGAACGCGCGGGAGCAGTACTTC
>TRBV11-2|TRBD1|15|NA|TRBJ2-3
CASSSQGARIDTQYF
TGTGCCAGCAGCTCGCAGGGGGCAAGAATAGATACGCAGTATTTT
>TRBV2|NA|12|NA|TRBJ1-1
CASRATALMSFF
TGTGCCAGCAGAGCGACAGCCTTGATGTCTTTCTTT
>TRBV30|NA|12|NA|TRBJ1-4
CAWSFAIKKLFF
TGTGCCTGGAGCTTCGCCATCAAAAAACTGTTTTTT
>TRBV2|NA|12|NA|TRBJ1-6
CASSSIGLGLHF
TGTGCCAGCAGTTCCATTGGACTGGGTCTCCACTTT
>TRBV19|TRBD2|15|medium-sized|TRBJ2-1
CASSLAGTSYNEQFF
TGTGCCAGTAGTTTAGCGGGAACCTCCTACAATGAGCAGTTCTTC
>TRBV9|NA|14|NA|TRBJ1-6
CASTSSLKNSPLHF
TGTGCCAGCACCTCTAGCCTGAAAAATTCACCCCTCCACTTT
>TRBV13|TRBD2|17|NA|TRBJ2-1
CASSLRRTSGIYNEQFF
TGTGCCAGCAGCTTGCGGCGGACTAGCGGGATATACAATGAGCAGTTCTTC
>TRBV29-1|NA|12|NA|TRBJ1-2
CSVESPGGGYTF
TGCAGCGTTGAGAGTCCTGGGGGAGGCTACACCTTC
>TRBV29-1|TRBD1|14|NA|TRBJ2-7
CSVTGTAVQYEQYF
TGCAGCGTAACGGGGACAGCGGTACAATACGAGCAGTACTTC
>TRBV7-9|TRBD1|16|NA|TRBJ1-2
CASSLVRGQGADGYTF
TGTGCCAGCAGCTTAGTACGAGGACAGGGGGCGGATGGCTACACCTTC
>TRBV7-2|TRBD1|15|NA|TRBJ1-4
CASSPPGQGNEKLFF
TGTGCCAGCAGCCCCCCGGGACAGGGAAATGAAAAACTGTTTTTT
>TRBV29-1|NA|13|NA|TRBJ2-5
CSVEGSNQETQYF
TGCAGCGTTGAAGGGTCGAACCAAGAGACCCAGTACTTC
>TRBV20-1|NA|11|NA|TRBJ1-1
CSARGLSAAFF
TGCAGTGCTAGGGGATTGTCGGCAGCTTTCTTT
>TRBV2|NA|13|NA|TRBJ1-2
CASKGGQGSGYTF
TGTGCCAGCAAGGGGGGCCAGGGATCTGGCTACACCTTC
>TRBV11-2|NA|13|few|TRBJ1-1
CATRSLRFTEAFF
TGTGCCACCCGGTCCCTGCGGTTCACTGAAGCTTTCTTT
>TRBV30|NA|15|NA|TRBJ1-6
CAWSASQGIPSPLHF
TGTGCCTGGAGTGCCTCCCAGGGCATACCTTCACCCCTCCACTTT
>TRBV7-2|NA|14|NA|TRBJ2-3
CASSLGGAADTQYF
TGTGCCAGCAGCTTAGGAGGCGCGGCGGATACGCAGTATTTT
>TRBV30|NA|15|NA|TRBJ2-1
CAWSEAGNSYNEQFF
TGTGCCTGGAGTGAGGCAGGGAACTCCTACAATGAGCAGTTCTTC
>TRBV5-1|TRBD2|17|NA|TRBJ2-5
CASSLGGTSGSQETQYF
TGCGCCAGCAGCTTGGGGGGGACTAGCGGGAGCCAAGAGACCCAGTACTTC
>TRBV28|NA|15|NA|TRBJ1-2
CASTSRGWGSYGYTF
TGTGCCAGCACCTCGAGGGGTTGGGGGAGCTATGGCTACACCTTC
>TRBV7-2|NA|13|many|TRBJ2-5
CASSSQGWETQYF
TGTGCCAGCAGCTCACAGGGTTGGGAGACCCAGTACTTC